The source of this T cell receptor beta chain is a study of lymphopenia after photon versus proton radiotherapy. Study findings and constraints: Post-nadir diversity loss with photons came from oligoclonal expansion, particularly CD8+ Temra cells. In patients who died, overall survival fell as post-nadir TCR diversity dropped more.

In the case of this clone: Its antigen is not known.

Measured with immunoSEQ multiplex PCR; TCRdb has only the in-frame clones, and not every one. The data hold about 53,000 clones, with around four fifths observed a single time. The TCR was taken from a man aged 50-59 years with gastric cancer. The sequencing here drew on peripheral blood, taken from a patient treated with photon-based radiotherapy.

In DNA, the CDR3 is TGTGCCAGCAGAATATCAGGGGGCACTGAAGCTTTCTTT. As protein: CASRISGGTEAFF. The chain couples TRBV2 to TRBJ1-1; 7 bases are shared with TRBD1. The trim removed 6 bases at V and 4 bases at J, leaving 5 bases unmatched. The germline V gene encodes CDR1 SNHLY and CDR2 FYNNEI. The CDR3 covers 13 residues.